This TCR beta chain was retrieved from a study of blood T cell repertoires in COVID-19. Looking at the study overall: The United States, Italy and Spain were the sources of the acute and convalescent COVID-19 samples. Sources were T cells, B-cell-depleted T cells, or PBMCs; the material itself was cDNA or gDNA.

Germline assignment: CDR1 LNHDA and CDR2 SQIVND (reference sequence). There are 18 residues in the CDR3. J was trimmed by 2 bases and V by 7 bases; bases with no gene match: 13. Study processing details: Reference gene primers were amplified, and this amplification served to estimate nucleated cell counts. Some clones are missing from TCRdb's copy, which holds only in-frame ones; the method was immunoSEQ multiplex PCR. V and J calls and clone size are as listed in that table; D and trimming were resolved from the DNA. The sample consists of about 190,000 clones, about 89% of them appearing once. This clonotype was obtained from a man aged 35 to 55 with acute or convalescent COVID-19. Material for sequencing was peripheral blood. This rearrangement joins TRBV19 to TRBJ1-4, with 10 bases lining up with TRBD1. This CDR3 is CASTPTGGPVRTNEKLFF. CDR3 in DNA: TGTGCCAGTACCCCGACAGGGGGCCCAGTCCGGACTAATGAAAAACTGTTTTTT.